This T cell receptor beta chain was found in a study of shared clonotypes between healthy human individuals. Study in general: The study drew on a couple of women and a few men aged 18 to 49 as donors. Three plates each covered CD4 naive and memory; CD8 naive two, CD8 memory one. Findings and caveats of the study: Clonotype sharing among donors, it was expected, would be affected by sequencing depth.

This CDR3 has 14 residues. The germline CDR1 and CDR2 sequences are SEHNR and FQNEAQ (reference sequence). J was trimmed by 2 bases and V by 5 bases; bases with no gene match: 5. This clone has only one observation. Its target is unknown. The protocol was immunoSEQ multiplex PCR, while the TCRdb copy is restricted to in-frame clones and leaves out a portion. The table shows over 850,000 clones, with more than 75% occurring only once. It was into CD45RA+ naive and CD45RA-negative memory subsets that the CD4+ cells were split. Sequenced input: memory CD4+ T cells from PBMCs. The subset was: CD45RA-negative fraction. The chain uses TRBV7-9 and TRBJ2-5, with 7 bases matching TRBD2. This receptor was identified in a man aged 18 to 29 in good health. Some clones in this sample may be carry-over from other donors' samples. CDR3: CASSRGDGQETQYF. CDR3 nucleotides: TGTGCCAGCAGCCGGGGGGACGGACAAGAGACCCAGTACTTC.